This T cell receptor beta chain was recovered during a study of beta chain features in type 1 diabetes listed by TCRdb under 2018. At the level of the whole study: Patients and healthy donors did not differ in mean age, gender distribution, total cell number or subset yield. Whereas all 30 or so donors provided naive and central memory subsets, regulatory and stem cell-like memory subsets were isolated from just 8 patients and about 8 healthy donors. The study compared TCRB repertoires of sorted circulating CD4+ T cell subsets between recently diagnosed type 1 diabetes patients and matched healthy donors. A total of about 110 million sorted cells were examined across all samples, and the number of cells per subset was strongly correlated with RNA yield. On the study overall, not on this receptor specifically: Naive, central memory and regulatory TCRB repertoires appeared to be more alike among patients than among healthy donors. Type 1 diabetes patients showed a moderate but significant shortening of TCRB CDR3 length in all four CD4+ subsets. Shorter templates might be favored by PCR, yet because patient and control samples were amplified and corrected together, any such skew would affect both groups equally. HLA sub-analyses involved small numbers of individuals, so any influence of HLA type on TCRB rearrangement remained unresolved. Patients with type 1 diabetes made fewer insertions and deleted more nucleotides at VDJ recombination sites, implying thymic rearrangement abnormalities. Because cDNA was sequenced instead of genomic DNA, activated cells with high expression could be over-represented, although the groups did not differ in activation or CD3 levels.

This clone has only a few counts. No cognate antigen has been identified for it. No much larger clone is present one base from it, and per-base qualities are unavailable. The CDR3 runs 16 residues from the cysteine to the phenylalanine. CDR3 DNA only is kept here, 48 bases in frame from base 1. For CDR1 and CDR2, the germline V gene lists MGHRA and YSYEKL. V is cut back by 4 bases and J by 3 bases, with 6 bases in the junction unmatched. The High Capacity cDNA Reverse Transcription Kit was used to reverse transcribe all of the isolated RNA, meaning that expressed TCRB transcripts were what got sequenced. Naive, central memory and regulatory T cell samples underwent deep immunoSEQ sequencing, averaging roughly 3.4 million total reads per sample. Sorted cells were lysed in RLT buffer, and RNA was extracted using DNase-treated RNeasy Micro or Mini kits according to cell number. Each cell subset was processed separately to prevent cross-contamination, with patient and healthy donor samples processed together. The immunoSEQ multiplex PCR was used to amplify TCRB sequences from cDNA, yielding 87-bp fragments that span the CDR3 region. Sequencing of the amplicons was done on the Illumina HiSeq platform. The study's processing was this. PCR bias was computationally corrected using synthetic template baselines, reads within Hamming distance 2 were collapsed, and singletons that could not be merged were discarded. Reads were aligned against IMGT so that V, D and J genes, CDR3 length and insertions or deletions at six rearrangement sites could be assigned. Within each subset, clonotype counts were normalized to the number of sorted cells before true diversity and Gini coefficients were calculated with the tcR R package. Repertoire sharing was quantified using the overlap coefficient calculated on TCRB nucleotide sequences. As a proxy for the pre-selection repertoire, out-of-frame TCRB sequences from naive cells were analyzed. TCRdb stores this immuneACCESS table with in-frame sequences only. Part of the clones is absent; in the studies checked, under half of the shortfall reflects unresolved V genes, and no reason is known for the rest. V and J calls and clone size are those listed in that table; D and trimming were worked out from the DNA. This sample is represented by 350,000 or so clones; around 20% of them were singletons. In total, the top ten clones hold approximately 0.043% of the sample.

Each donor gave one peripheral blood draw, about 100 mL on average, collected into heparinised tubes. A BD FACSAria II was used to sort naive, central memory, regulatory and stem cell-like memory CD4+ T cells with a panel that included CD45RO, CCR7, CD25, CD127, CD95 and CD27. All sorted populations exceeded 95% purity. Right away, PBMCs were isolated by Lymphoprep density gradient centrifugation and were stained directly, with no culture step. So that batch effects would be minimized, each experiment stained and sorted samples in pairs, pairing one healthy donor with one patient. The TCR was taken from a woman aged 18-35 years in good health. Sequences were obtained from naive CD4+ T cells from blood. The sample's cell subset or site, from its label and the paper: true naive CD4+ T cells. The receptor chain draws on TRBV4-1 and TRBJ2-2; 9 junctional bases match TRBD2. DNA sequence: TGCGCCAGCAGCCCAAGCGGGGGGCCGGACACCGGGGAGCTGTTTTTT. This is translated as CASSPSGGPDTGELFF.